The rows below give T cell receptor beta chains drawn from one sample of a study of metastatic and nonmetastatic thyroid tumors. TCRdb reprocessed the PCR reads via MiXCR. The profile shows roughly 15,000 clones, about 28% of them singletons. What was sequenced was blood. Source of these receptors: a female donor with papillary thyroid cancer or a benign thyroid nodule (not recorded which). Some clones in this sample may be carry-over from other donors' samples. Each CDR3 is given with its conserved first and last residue. A D gene is named only where the DNA matches it firmly. Size values are once, few and many counts, or a class for expanded clones, and some rows have none.

TRBJ1-1 | 16 | NA | TRBV6-2/TRBV6-3 | medium-sized | TGTGCCAGCAGTTACTCAGGACGGAGTAGGTACACTGAAGCTTTCTTT | CASSYSGRSRYTEAFF
TRBJ2-3 | 14 | TRBD2 | TRBV6-4 | NA | TGTGCCAGCAGTGCTAGCGGGAGCACAGATACGCAGTATTTT | CASSASGSTDTQYF
TRBJ1-3 | 15 | NA | TRBV13 | NA | TGTGCCAGCAGCTTAGAGCAGAAGTCTGGAAACACCATATATTTT | CASSLEQKSGNTIYF
TRBJ2-7 | 15 | NA | TRBV5-1 | medium-sized | TGCGCCAGCAGCTCCTCCGAGGGGCCCTCCTACGAGCAGTACTTC | CASSSSEGPSYEQYF
TRBJ1-2 | 16 | TRBD1 | TRBV19 | NA | TGTGCCAGTAGTATTTCTTGCCAGGGGGCAGACTATGGCTACACCTTC | CASSISCQGADYGYTF
TRBJ2-3 | 15 | NA | TRBV7-3 | many | TGTGCCAGCAGCTTAAGCTCGCAGGTTGGAGATACGCAGTATTTT | CASSLSSQVGDTQYF
TRBJ2-5 | 14 | TRBD2 | TRBV28 | medium-sized | TGTGCCAGCAACGAGGGGCTCCGCGGGGGGACCCAGTACTTC | CASNEGLRGGTQYF
TRBJ1-2 | 15 | TRBD1 | TRBV11-3 | NA | TGTGCCAGCAGCCAACCGGGACAGGGGAACTATGGCTACACCTTC | CASSQPGQGNYGYTF
TRBJ2-5 | 16 | TRBD2 | TRBV7-7 | few | TGTGCCAGCAGCCCCTGGACTAGCGGTGGGGGGGAGACCCAGTACTTC | CASSPWTSGGGETQYF
TRBJ2-2 | 15 | TRBD2 | TRBV7-2 | NA | TGTGCCAGCACCCGGGGGGGAGCGGACACCGGGGAACCGTTTTTT | CASTRGGADTGEPFF
TRBJ1-5 | 16 | TRBD1 | TRBV30 | medium-sized | TGTGCCTGGAGTATGGGACCGGACAGGGGGAATCAGCCCCAGCATTTT | CAWSMGPDRGNQPQHF
TRBJ2-3 | 17 | NA | TRBV5-1 | NA | TGCGCCAGCTCCTTCCGAGCGGATACTTTAAGGGAGGATACGCAGTATTTT | CASSFRADTLREDTQYF
TRBJ2-1 | 15 | NA | TRBV19 | medium-sized | TGTGCCAGTAGCGATCAGGGTTGGTCCTACAATGAGCAGTTCTTC | CASSDQGWSYNEQFF
TRBJ1-5 | 15 | NA | TRBV7-9 | many | TGTGCCAGCAGCTTGGACCAGCGGGGCAATCAGCCTCAGCATTTT | CASSLDQRGNQPQHF
TRBJ2-5 | 14 | TRBD2 | TRBV6-2/TRBV6-3 | few | TGTGCCAGCAGTGGGGGGGAAGAGGGAGAGACCCAGTACTTC | CASSGGEEGETQYF
TRBJ2-1 | 12 | NA | TRBV28 | medium-sized | TGTGCCAGCAGTTTGGTGGTGGGTGAGCAGTTCTTC | CASSLVVGEQFF
TRBJ1-1 | 16 | NA | TRBV6-2/TRBV6-3 | medium-sized | TGTGCCAGCACCGACCCCGGACTGGGGGGTAACACTGAAGCTTTCTTT | CASTDPGLGGNTEAFF
TRBJ1-2 | 14 | NA | TRBV7-2 | NA | TGTGCCAGCAGCTCGGGGGGCACTAACTATGGCTACACCTTC | CASSSGGTNYGYTF
TRBJ2-5 | 14 | TRBD2 | TRBV28 | NA | TGTGCCAGCATTACGGGGGGGGTTGAGGAGACCCAGTACTTC | CASITGGVEETQYF
TRBJ1-2 | 13 | TRBD1 | TRBV29-1 | many | TGCAGCGTTGAGGAACAGGGGTCTTATGGCTACACCTTC | CSVEEQGSYGYTF
TRBJ2-1 | 15 | TRBD2 | TRBV5-1 | NA | TGCGCCAGCAGCTTGAGAGCGGGAGGGAAGGAGGAGCAGTTCTTC | CASSLRAGGKEEQFF
TRBJ1-6 | 14 | NA | TRBV18 | medium-sized | TGTGCCAGCTCACCACCGGGCTATAATTCACCCCTCCACTTT | CASSPPGYNSPLHF
TRBJ1-5 | 13 | NA | TRBV19 | NA | TGTGCCAGTAGTACACGGGTTGGTCAGCCCCAGCATTTT | CASSTRVGQPQHF
TRBJ2-1 | 14 | NA | TRBV20-1 | NA | TGCAGTGCTAGAGAGGGGGGGCAAGACCATGAGCAGTTCTTC | CSAREGGQDHEQFF
TRBJ1-6 | 11 | NA | TRBV6-1 | few | TGTGCCAGTGGACACGATTCACCCCTCCACTTT | CASGHDSPLHF
TRBJ1-1 | 13 | NA | TRBV12-3/TRBV12-4 | few | TGTGCCAGCAGTTTCCGGGTAATCGGTGAATCTTTCTTT | CASSFRVIGESFF
TRBJ2-7 | 15 | NA | TRBV25-1 | medium-sized | TGTGCCAGCAGTGACACAAACGCGGGAAGGGACGAGCAGTACTTC | CASSDTNAGRDEQYF
TRBJ1-1 | 12 | TRBD1 | TRBV12-5 | few | TGTGCTAGTGGAACAGGGGAATCTGAAGCTTTCTTT | CASGTGESEAFF
TRBJ1-6 | 16 | TRBD1 | TRBV9 | medium-sized | TGTGCCAGCAGCACAAGGACAGGGTACGATAATTCACCCCTCCACTTT | CASSTRTGYDNSPLHF
TRBJ2-1 | 15 | TRBD2 | TRBV20-1 | many | TGCAGTGCTAGAGGCGGGGGGCGGGATTACAATGAGCAGTTCTTC | CSARGGGRDYNEQFF
TRBJ1-5 | 14 | NA | TRBV4-1 | many | TGCGCCAGCAGCCGCTCTTTGGGAGGCCAGCCCCAGCATTTT | CASSRSLGGQPQHF
TRBJ2-5 | 16 | TRBD2 | TRBV5-1 | many | TGCGCCAGCAGCTTGGGGGCTAGCGGGTACCAAGAGACCCAGTACTTC | CASSLGASGYQETQYF
TRBJ2-7 | 15 | TRBD2 | TRBV5-8 | NA | TGTGCCAGCAGCTTGGAGGCTAGCGGAGTCTACGAGCAGTACTTC | CASSLEASGVYEQYF
TRBJ1-1 | 14 | NA | TRBV20-1 | NA | TGCAGTGCTAGACGAGGGTCCGAGAACACTGAAGCTTTCTTT | CSARRGSENTEAFF
TRBJ2-2 | 14 | TRBD2 | TRBV2 | many | TGTGCCAGCAGTTGGGTAGCGGGCACCGGGGAGCTGTTTTTT | CASSWVAGTGELFF
TRBJ1-2 | 14 | NA | TRBV5-1 | NA | TGCGCCAGCAGCTTGGGGGGGACCGCCAGTGGCTACACCTTC | CASSLGGTASGYTF
TRBJ2-1 | 14 | TRBD1 | TRBV20-1 | NA | TGCAGTGCTAAACTGACAGGGGATGTGGTTGAGCAGTTCTTC | CSAKLTGDVVEQFF
TRBJ1-2 | 15 | TRBD1 | TRBV6-1 | medium-sized | TGTGCCAGCAGTAACGACAGGGTCGCTTTCCGCGGCTACACCTTC | CASSNDRVAFRGYTF
TRBJ2-7 | 14 | NA | TRBV9 | NA | TGTGCCAGCAGCCCCGGACCCTCTCCCTACGAGCAGTACTTC | CASSPGPSPYEQYF
TRBJ1-6 | 14 | NA | TRBV24-1 | few | TGTGCCACCAGTCAATGCAGCCATAATTCACCCCTCCACTTT | CATSQCSHNSPLHF
TRBJ1-2 | 11 | NA | TRBV29-1 | many | TGCAGCGTTGAGATCCGGGGTGGCTACACCTTC | CSVEIRGGYTF
TRBJ2-7 | 13 | TRBD2 | TRBV20-1 | NA | TGCAGTGCTCCGGGACTAGCGGGAGACGAGCAGTACTTC | CSAPGLAGDEQYF
TRBJ1-4 | 16 | NA | TRBV7-8 | many | TGTGCCAGCAGCCCCTACGGGGATAGGACTAATGAAAAACTGTTTTTT | CASSPYGDRTNEKLFF
TRBJ2-2 | 15 | NA | TRBV24-1 | medium-sized | TGTGCCACCAGTGATTTGCAAGGGAGCACCGGGGAGCTGTTTTTT | CATSDLQGSTGELFF
TRBJ1-2 | 12 | NA | TRBV12-3/TRBV12-4 | NA | TGTGCCAGCAGTTTAGTAGGGACAAGCTACACCTTC | CASSLVGTSYTF
TRBJ2-3 | 14 | NA | TRBV11-3 | many | TGTGCCAGCAGCTTTTCTGCTGGCACAGATACGCAGTATTTT | CASSFSAGTDTQYF
TRBJ2-3 | 15 | TRBD2 | TRBV28 | many | TGTGCCAGCAGTCCATCTAGCGGGGGGACAGATACGCAGTATTTT | CASSPSSGGTDTQYF
TRBJ1-6 | 14 | NA | TRBV10-3 | NA | TGTGCCATCAGTGGGGCAGTAGATAATTCACCCCTCCACTTT | CAISGAVDNSPLHF
TRBJ1-6 | 16 | NA | TRBV6-1 | medium-sized | TGTGCCAGCAGTGAAGCTGCGGCAGGGCCCTATTCACCCCTCCACTTT | CASSEAAAGPYSPLHF
TRBJ2-3 | 15 | TRBD1 | TRBV3-1 | many | TGTGCCAGCAGCCTCGGACAGGGGGACACAGATACGCAGTATTTT | CASSLGQGDTDTQYF